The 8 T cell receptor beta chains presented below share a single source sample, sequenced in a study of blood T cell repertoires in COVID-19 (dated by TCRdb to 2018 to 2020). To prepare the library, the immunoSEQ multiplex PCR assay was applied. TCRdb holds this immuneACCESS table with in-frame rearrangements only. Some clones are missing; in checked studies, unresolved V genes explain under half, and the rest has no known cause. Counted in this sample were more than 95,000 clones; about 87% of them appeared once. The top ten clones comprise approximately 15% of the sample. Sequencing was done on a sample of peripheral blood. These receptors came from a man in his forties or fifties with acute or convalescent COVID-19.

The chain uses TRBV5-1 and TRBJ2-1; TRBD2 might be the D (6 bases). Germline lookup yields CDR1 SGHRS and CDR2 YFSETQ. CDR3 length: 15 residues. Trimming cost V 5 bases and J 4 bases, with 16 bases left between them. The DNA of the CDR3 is TGCGCCAGCAGTGGGGTGAGCGGGCTATACAATGAGCAGTTCTTC. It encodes CASSGVSGLYNEQFF.

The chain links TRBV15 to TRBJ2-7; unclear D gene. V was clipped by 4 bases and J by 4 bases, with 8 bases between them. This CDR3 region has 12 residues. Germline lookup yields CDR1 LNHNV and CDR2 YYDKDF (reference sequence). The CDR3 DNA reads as TGTGCCACCAGCACACAGAAGTACGAGCAGTACTTC. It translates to CATSTQKYEQYF.

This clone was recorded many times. The CDR3 region is CASSRDRDQPQHF. CDR3 DNA sequence: TGTGCCAGCAGTAGGGACAGGGATCAGCCCCAGCATTTT. The rearrangement uses TRBV6-4 and TRBJ1-5; 9 bases map to TRBD1. Germline V gene data show CDR1 as MRHNA and CDR2 as SNTAGT. The CDR3 contains 13 residues. V shed 5 bases, J shed 5 bases, and the junction held 1 base outside the gene matches.

The CDR3 sequence is CASSLAGGQGAYEQYF. The DNA of the CDR3 is TGTGCCAGCAGCTTAGCTGGTGGGCAGGGGGCGTACGAGCAGTACTTC. This chain uses TRBV7-8 with TRBJ2-7, with 8 bases lining up with TRBD1. The CDR3 consists of 16 residues. The germline V gene has CDR1 SGHVS and CDR2 FQNEAQ. J lost 4 bases, V lost 0 bases, and 8 bases had no gene match. Combining the CDR3 with reference TRBV7-8 and TRBJ2-7 gives the whole variable domain GAGVSQSPRYKVAKRGQDVALRCDPISGHVSLFWYQQALGQGPEFLTYFQNEAQLDKSGLPSDRFFAERPEGSVSTLKIQRTQQEDSAVYLCASSLAGGQGAYEQYFGPGTRLTVT.

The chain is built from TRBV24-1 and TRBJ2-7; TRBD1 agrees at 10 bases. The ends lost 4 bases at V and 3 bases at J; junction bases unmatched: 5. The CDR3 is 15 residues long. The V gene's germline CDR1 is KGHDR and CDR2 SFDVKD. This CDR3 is CATSDPTGGSYEQYF. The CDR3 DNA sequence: TGTGCCACCAGTGACCCGACAGGGGGCAGCTACGAGCAGTACTTC.

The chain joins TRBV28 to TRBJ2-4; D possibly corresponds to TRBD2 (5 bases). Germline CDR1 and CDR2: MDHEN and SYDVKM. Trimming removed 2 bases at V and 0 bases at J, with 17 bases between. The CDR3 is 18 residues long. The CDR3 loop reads CASSLKRTDPVAKNIQYF. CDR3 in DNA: TGTGCCAGCAGTTTAAAGCGGACGGACCCTGTAGCCAAAAACATTCAGTACTTC.

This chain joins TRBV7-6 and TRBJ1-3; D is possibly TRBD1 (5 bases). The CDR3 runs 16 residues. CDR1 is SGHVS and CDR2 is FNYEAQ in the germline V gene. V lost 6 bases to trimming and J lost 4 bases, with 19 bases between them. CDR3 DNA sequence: TGTGCCAGCAGTGACCTTACAGGCGCTCGGGGAAACACCATATATTTT. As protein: CASSDLTGARGNTIYF.

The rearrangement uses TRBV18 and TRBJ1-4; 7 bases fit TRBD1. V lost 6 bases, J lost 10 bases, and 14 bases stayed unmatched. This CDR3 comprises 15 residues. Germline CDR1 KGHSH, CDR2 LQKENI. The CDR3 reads CASSQQGQVSGKLFF. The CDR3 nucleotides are TGTGCCAGCTCCCAACAGGGGCAGGTATCCGGAAAACTGTTTTTT.